Listed here are 30 T cell receptor beta chains from one sample, sequenced in a study of T and B cells in COVID-19 patients. Multiplex PCR with BIOMED2 TRB-A/B primer pools amplified TRB rearrangements. TCRdb ran MiXCR on the multiplex PCR reads and lists one entry per CDR3 protein. The sample consists of about 5,100 distinct CDR3 sequences, less than 20% of them appearing once. From blood, about 230-500 ng of genomic DNA served as TRB template. The sequenced material came from blood. These receptors all come from a human donor who had recovered from COVID-19.

V and J are TRBV18 and TRBJ2-1; TRBD2 agrees at 10 bases. Trimming cost V 2 bases and J 7 bases; bases outside gene matches: 5. Germline lookup yields CDR1 KGHSH and CDR2 LQKENI. The CDR3 runs 15 residues. In DNA, the CDR3 is TGTGCCAGCTCACCAGGAGCGGGGGGGCAAAATGAGCAGTTCTTC. This codes for CASSPGAGGQNEQFF.

The V gene is TRBV20-1, the J gene TRBJ2-7; 8 bases map to TRBD2. The CDR3 is 14 residues long. Germline V gives CDR1 DFQATT, CDR2 SNEGSKA (reference sequence). Trimming took 1 base from V and 0 from J; bases not matched to a gene: 2. The CDR3 DNA reads as TGCAGTGCTAGAGGACTAGCGATCTCCTACGAGCAGTACTTC. This translates into CSARGLAISYEQYF.

This clonotype showed up just a few times. The chain uses TRBV20-1 and TRBJ2-7, with D uncertain. V lost 2 bases and J lost 6, with 20 bases in between. There are 15 residues in the CDR3. In germline, CDR1 is DFQATT, CDR2 SNEGSKA (reference sequence). CDR3 amino acids: CSARPLTGRASEQYF. CDR3 DNA: TGCAGTGCTAGACCATTAACGGGCAGAGCTAGCGAGCAGTACTTC.

Ten or more counts support this clonotype. V is TRBV5-1 and J is TRBJ2-7; D is possibly TRBD1 or TRBD2 (6 bases each). The CDR3 runs 14 residues. From germline, CDR1 is SGHRS and CDR2 YFSETQ. The V and J ends lost 5 bases and 0 bases respectively, with 12 bases between them. CDR3: CASRWGASSYEQYF. The CDR3 DNA follows: TGCGCCAGCAGGTGGGGGGCCAGCTCCTACGAGCAGTACTTC.

The J gene is TRBJ2-7, the V gene TRBV12-3 or TRBV12-4, with D possibly TRBD1 on 6 matching bases. This CDR3 is 13 amino acids long. Trimming removed 3 bases from V and 6 bases from J, with 12 bases in between. The DNA of the CDR3 is TGTGCCAGCAGTTTGCGTCTAGGGGGCGAGCAGTACTTC. Translation: CASSLRLGGEQYF.

Within the sample, this clonotype is medium-sized. This sequence joins TRBV5-6 and TRBJ2-2; TRBD2 is a possible D gene (6 bases). There are 14 residues in the CDR3. Trimming cost V 3 bases and J 6 bases, with 12 bases left between them. CDR1 is SGHDT and CDR2 is YYEEEE in the germline V gene. The CDR3 DNA is TGTGCCAGCAGCTGGGGGTCGGGAGCCGGGGAGCTGTTTTTT. Its protein is CASSWGSGAGELFF. The full variable domain, completed using reference TRBV5-6 and TRBJ2-2, is DAGVTQSPTHLIKTRGQQVTLRCSPKSGHDTVSWYQQALGQGPQFIFQYYEEEERQRGNFPDRFSGHQFPNYSSELNVNALLLGDSALYLCASSWGSGAGELFFGEGSRLTVL.

This clonotype is categorized as large. This chain joins TRBV29-1 and TRBJ2-7, with D possibly being TRBD1 (6 bases). The CDR3 runs 12 residues. From germline, CDR1 is SQVTM and CDR2 ANQGSEA. Deletions cut 4 bases from V and 2 bases from J, with 9 bases between. For the CDR3, the DNA is TGCAGCGTTGTATCAGGGGCCTACGAGCAGTACTTC. This gives the protein CSVVSGAYEQYF.

This clonotype appeared a few times. V usage is TRBV28 and J usage is TRBJ1-6; TRBD1 agrees at 9 bases. With 3 bases clipped from V and 10 bases from J, the junction kept 7 bases outside the gene matches. Germline lookup yields CDR1 MDHEN and CDR2 SYDVKM. The CDR3 sequence is 15 residues long. In DNA, the CDR3 is TGTGCCAGCAGTTTGGTGGGACAGGGCAGGTCACCCCTCCACTTT. It encodes CASSLVGQGRSPLHF.

By proportion, this clonotype is medium-sized (0.01 to 0.1%). The gene calls are TRBV7-6 and TRBJ1-1; 8 bases fit TRBD1. Germline V gives CDR1 SGHVS, CDR2 FNYEAQ. This CDR3 is built from 16 residues. The trim removed 3 bases at V and 0 bases at J, leaving 6 bases unmatched. This chain's CDR3 is CASSLDREMVNTEAFF. DNA of the CDR3: TGTGCCAGCAGCTTGGACAGGGAGATGGTGAACACTGAAGCTTTCTTT. Drawing the rest from reference TRBV7-6 and TRBJ1-1, the complete variable domain is GAGVSQSPRYKVTKRGQDVALRCDPISGHVSLYWYRQALGQGPEFLTYFNYEAQQDKSGLPNDRFSAERPEGSISTLTIQRTEQRDSAMYRCASSLDREMVNTEAFFGQGTRLTVV.

This clonotype is termed medium-sized. The gene calls are TRBV5-4 and TRBJ2-3, with D unclear. CDR3 length equals 15 residues. Per germline, CDR1 SGHNT and CDR2 YYREEE (reference sequence). V gave up 1 base and J gave up 4 bases, with 13 bases separating them. DNA for the CDR3: TGTGCCAGCAGCTTGAAAAGGGCCCGGGCAGATACGCAGTATTTT. This translates into CASSLKRARADTQYF.

The count of this clonotype is one. The rearrangement links TRBV29-1 to TRBJ1-4; 7 positions match TRBD1. The ends lost 8 bases at V and 8 bases at J; junction bases unmatched: 5. Per the germline V gene, CDR1 is SQVTM and CDR2 is ANQGSEA. The CDR3 runs 11 residues. CDR3 sequence reads: CSLVQGEKLFF. The CDR3 region has the DNA TGCAGCTTGGTACAGGGGGAAAAACTGTTTTTT.

Sample share makes this clonotype medium-sized. V gene TRBV6-5 combines with J gene TRBJ1-1; TRBD1 is a possible D gene (6 bases). Trimming took off 2 bases at V and 4 bases at J, with 11 bases between the two ends. The CDR3 extends over 14 amino acids. Looked up from germline, CDR1 is MNHEY and CDR2 is SVGAGI. The CDR3 reads CASSYDIGGTEAFF. CDR3 in DNA: TGTGCCAGCAGTTACGATATAGGGGGCACTGAAGCTTTCTTT.

This clonotype came up many times. The chain couples TRBV5-5 to TRBJ1-5; D is unresolved. The CDR3 length is 15 residues. V was shortened by 0 bases and J by 7 bases, with 14 bases between the two germline ends. The germline CDR1 and CDR2 sequences are SGHKS and YYEKEE (reference sequence). CDR3 DNA: TGTGCCAGCAGCTTGGAACGGGCAGGTCAACAGCCCCAGCATTTT. The encoded protein is CASSLERAGQQPQHF. The full variable domain, its missing parts supplied by reference TRBV5-5 and TRBJ1-5, is DAGVTQSPTHLIKTRGQQVTLRCSPISGHKSVSWYQQVLGQGPQFIFQYYEKEERGRGNFPDRFSARQFPNYSSELNVNALLLGDSALYLCASSLERAGQQPQHFGDGTRLSIL.

This clonotype has a count of ten or more. CDR3 in DNA: TGTGCCAGCAAGAGGGGGGCGACTAACTCCTACAATGAGCAGTTCTTC. Translating it yields CASKRGATNSYNEQFF. J is TRBJ2-1 and V is TRBV6-5; perhaps D is TRBD1 or TRBD2 (6 bases each). Germline lookup yields CDR1 MNHEY and CDR2 SVGAGI. This CDR3 region has 16 residues. The V and J ends lost 7 bases and 0 bases respectively, with 16 bases between them.

This clonotype is deemed medium-sized (0.01 to 0.1%). The chain has TRBV15 and TRBJ2-1, with D possibly TRBD2 on 6 matching bases. CDR3 length: 13 amino acids. V shed 0 bases and J shed 9 bases, with 9 bases lying between them. CDR1 LNHNV and CDR2 YYDKDF come from the germline V gene (reference sequence). CDR3 in amino acids: CATSRDAGSEQFF. DNA of the CDR3: TGTGCCACCAGCAGAGATGCGGGGAGTGAGCAGTTCTTC.

By sample fraction, this clonotype is large. V is TRBV29-1 and J is TRBJ2-7; the match to TRBD1 covers 9 bases. CDR1 and CDR2 from the germline V gene are SQVTM and ANQGSEA. The CDR3 runs 15 residues. With 4 bases clipped from V and 2 bases from J, the junction kept 9 bases outside the gene matches. The CDR3 loop is CSVVFGTGKAYEQYF. In DNA form, the CDR3 reads TGCAGCGTTGTGTTTGGGACAGGGAAAGCCTACGAGCAGTACTTC.

This clonotype is judged medium-sized. This chain joins TRBV11-2 and TRBJ2-1, with unresolved D. In germline, CDR1 is SGHAT, CDR2 FQNNGV. The CDR3 covers 16 residues. Trimming removed 1 base at V and 2 bases at J, with 12 bases between. CDR3 DNA sequence: TGTGCCAGCAGCTTAGGCAGCGCTGACCCCTACAATGAGCAGTTCTTC. It yields the protein CASSLGSADPYNEQFF.

This clonotype rates as large (0.1 to 1%). The chain links TRBV19 to TRBJ2-7, with D uncertain. In germline, CDR1 is LNHDA, CDR2 SQIVND (reference sequence). The V end lost 2 bases, the J end lost 2 bases, and 7 bases lay between the germline ends. This CDR3 has 13 residues. The chain's CDR3 is CASSIQAAYEQYF. The CDR3 DNA follows: TGTGCCAGTAGTATACAGGCAGCCTACGAGCAGTACTTC.

By sample share, this clonotype is medium-sized (0.01 to 0.1%). The rearrangement joins TRBV5-4 to TRBJ1-2, with D hard to call. Trimming took 1 base from V and 4 from J, leaving 8 bases between them. This CDR3 comprises 13 residues. Looked up from germline, CDR1 is SGHNT and CDR2 is YYREEE (reference sequence). The CDR3 region is CASSLSRTYGYTF. The CDR3 bases are TGTGCCAGCAGCTTGAGTAGAACCTATGGCTACACCTTC.

This clonotype is classed as medium-sized (0.01 to 0.1%). The chain employs TRBV5-6 and TRBJ2-7; D is uncertain. Deletions cut 0 bases from V and 5 bases from J, with 6 bases between. CDR3 length: 12 residues. Germline V lookup: CDR1 SGHDT, CDR2 YYEEEE. The CDR3 DNA reads TGTGCCAGCAGCTTGGACAGACACGAGCAGTACTTC. Translation: CASSLDRHEQYF.

This clonotype was detected a few times. V gene TRBV14 combines with J gene TRBJ1-3, with D perhaps matching TRBD1 (5 bases). Trimming removed 4 bases from V and 3 bases from J, with 10 bases in between. Germline loops: CDR1 SGHDN, CDR2 FVKESK. The CDR3 extends over 14 amino acids. The CDR3, as DNA: TGTGCCAGCAGCCGCGACAGCTTTGGAAACACCATATATTTT. This gives the protein CASSRDSFGNTIYF.

This clonotype was seen repeatedly, ten times or more. The chain recombines TRBV6-2 or TRBV6-3 with TRBJ2-7, with 13 bases lining up with TRBD2. This CDR3 is built from 14 residues. CDR1 and CDR2 from the germline V gene are MNHEY and SVGEGT. V shed 6 bases and J 3 bases; nucleotides not matched to a gene: 2. DNA for the CDR3: TGTGCCAGCAGCCGGACTAGCGGGGGCTACGAGCAGTACTTC. Translated: CASSRTSGGYEQYF.

This clonotype was counted ten times or more. The chain links TRBV7-9 to TRBJ1-5, with TRBD1 matching over 7 bases. The CDR3 runs to 13 residues. Germline CDR1 and CDR2: SEHNR and FQNEAQ (reference sequence). The V and J ends lost 8 bases and 11 bases, in that order; junction bases with no gene match: 12. The CDR3 protein is CASSPGTAETQHF. Written as DNA, the CDR3 is TGTGCCAGCTCCCCAGGGACAGCAGAGACCCAGCATTTT.

In its sample, this clonotype was seen many times. V and J are TRBV5-4 and TRBJ2-5, with 7 bases lining up with TRBD2. V lost 0 bases to trimming and J lost 4 bases; unmatched junction nucleotides: 6. Germline values: CDR1 SGHNT, CDR2 YYREEE (reference sequence). This CDR3 comprises 15 residues. DNA of the CDR3: TGTGCCAGCAGCTTGGCCGGGGGGATGGGAGAGACCCAGTACTTC. Protein sequence: CASSLAGGMGETQYF.

The rearrangement uses TRBV11-2 and TRBJ1-4; 7 nucleotides agree with TRBD1. V lost 5 bases, J lost 7 bases, and 13 bases stayed unmatched. CDR3 length equals 16 residues. Germline V gene data show CDR1 as SGHAT and CDR2 as FQNNGV. The CDR3 DNA is TGTGCCAGCAGCCCTCGACAGGGCCTCGTTGGTGAAAAACTGTTTTTT. The encoded protein is CASSPRQGLVGEKLFF.

This clonotype has more than one count but fewer than ten. This chain uses TRBV14 with TRBJ1-6, with 7 nucleotides matching TRBD1. Germline assignment: CDR1 SGHDN and CDR2 FVKESK. V lost 2 bases to trimming and J lost 10 bases; unmatched junction nucleotides: 2. There are 13 residues in the CDR3. CDR3 sequence: CASSQQGGSPLHF. In DNA, the CDR3 is TGTGCCAGCAGCCAACAGGGGGGCTCACCCCTCCACTTT.

The chain uses TRBV6-2 or TRBV6-3 and TRBJ1-5; D remains ambiguous. Trimming took off 6 bases at V and 4 bases at J, with 10 bases between the two ends. CDR1 is MNHEY and CDR2 is SVGEGT in the germline V gene. CDR3 size: 13 residues. CDR3 DNA: TGTGCCAGCAGCCCCGGACCTAATCAGCCCCAGCATTTT. The encoded protein is CASSPGPNQPQHF.

This clonotype was detected a few times. The chain uses TRBV5-1 and TRBJ1-2; weak D call: TRBD1 (5 bases). V was cut by 0 bases and J by 8 bases, with 14 bases left in between. CDR1 is SGHRS, CDR2 YFSETQ, per germline. The CDR3 totals 14 residues. The CDR3 region has the DNA TGCGCCAGCAGCTTGGAGGGGTCAGCCCAGGGCTACACCTTC. It yields the protein CASSLEGSAQGYTF.

This clonotype came up a few times. The chain carries TRBV10-1 and TRBJ2-7, with TRBD1 matching over 9 bases. Trimming cost V 4 bases and J 3 bases; bases outside gene matches: 10. CDR1 is WNHNN, CDR2 SYGVQD, per germline (reference sequence). The CDR3 loop spans 16 amino acids. Here the CDR3 reads CASSGGTGTGFYEQYF. Here the CDR3 DNA reads TGCGCCAGCAGTGGTGGCACCGGGACAGGGTTCTACGAGCAGTACTTC.

By share of the sample, this clonotype is medium-sized. V gene TRBV27 combines with J gene TRBJ1-5; tentatively, D is TRBD1 (5 bases). CDR1 and CDR2 from the germline V gene are MNHEY and SMNVEV (reference sequence). The CDR3 covers 15 residues. V lost 1 base and J lost 6, with 13 bases in between. The CDR3 DNA reads TGTGCCAGCAGTTTATATGCGAGGGGTGGTCAGCCCCAGCATTTT. Translated, it gives CASSLYARGGQPQHF.